Below are 3 T cell receptor beta chains sequenced from a single sample in a study of regulatory T cells in long-lasting Graves disease. Library construction for TCR beta used iRepertoire HTBI primers and Arm-PCR of CDR3 regions. Each CDR3 protein gets one entry after TCRdb re-called the multiplex PCR reads with MiXCR. The table shows hundreds of thousands of distinct CDR3 sequences, with about 15% occurring only once. Specified time point: newly diagnosed GD, antithyroid drugs for less than 3 months. Making the TCR library involved RNA that had been extracted from PBMCs. These records were also assigned to another study, of T cells in Graves' hyperthyroidism and ophthalmopathy.

The sequenced sample was peripheral blood mononuclear cells (PBMCs), obtained at new diagnosis, from a patient treated with antithyroid drugs. Receptor source: a woman between 40 and 50 years old with Graves disease.

At least ten counts were recorded for this clonotype. The chain employs TRBV2 and TRBJ1-2; D remains ambiguous. Looked up from germline, CDR1 is SNHLY and CDR2 is FYNNEI. The CDR3 has 11 amino acids. V was clipped by 6 bases and J by 4 bases, with 6 bases between them. The CDR3: CASRNSYGYTF. For the CDR3, the DNA is TGTGCCAGCAGGAACAGCTATGGCTACACCTTC.

This clonotype was seen ten or more times. The gene calls are TRBV2 and TRBJ2-3; 7 bases agree with TRBD1. Germline lookup yields CDR1 SNHLY and CDR2 FYNNEI. The CDR3 contains 16 residues. V dropped 9 bases and J dropped 0; count of bases not matched to a gene: 12. The CDR3 here is CASILGQQPSTDTQYF. CDR3 sequence (DNA): TGTGCCAGTATCCTGGGACAGCAACCTAGCACAGATACGCAGTATTTT. The full variable domain, with the rest looked up from reference TRBV2 and TRBJ2-3, is EPEVTQTPSHQVTQMGQEVILRCVPISNHLYFYWYRQILGQKVEFLVSFYNNEISEKSEIFDDQFSVERPDGSNFTLKIRSTKLEDSAMYFCASILGQQPSTDTQYFGPGTRLTVL.

As concerns this clonotype: A much larger clone is a single base away; this may be a read error. V is TRBV27 and J is TRBJ2-7; 10 nucleotides align to TRBD2. The CDR3 has 14 amino acids. Unmatched junction bases numbered 8, after V lost 6 bases and J lost 6 bases. The germline CDR1 and CDR2 sequences are MNHEY and SMNVEV (reference sequence). The CDR3 loop is CASRAGGTPSEQYF. The CDR3 coding sequence is TGTGCCAGCAGAGCGGGAGGGACCCCAAGCGAGCAGTACTTC.